A selection of T cell receptor beta chains follows, all from one sample in a study of cytomegalovirus exposure and HLA in healthy donors. The repertoire was sequenced with immunoSEQ multiplex PCR; TCRdb's copy has only in-frame clones and lacks some. In the table there are some 150,000 clones, 79% of which are singletons. The specimen was PBMCs. These receptor sequences come from a man aged 45-60 years in good health and CMV-seropositive. The CDR3 runs from the conserved cysteine through the conserved F or W. D genes are given only for firm matches. Clone size is shown for a subset of rows, as once, few, many or a class of expanded clone.

D gene: NA
J gene: TRBJ1-2
V gene: TRBV5-8
clone size: NA
CDR3 DNA: TGTGCCAGCAGTCCGCTTGACCCCTACAGGCGGACATCCTATGGCTACACCTTC
CDR3 protein: CASSPLDPYRRTSYGYTF

D gene: TRBD1
J gene: TRBJ1-4
V gene: TRBV4-1
clone size: NA
CDR3 DNA: TGCGCCAGCAGCCTGACAGGGGTGGCAACTAATGAAAAACTGTTTTTT
CDR3 protein: CASSLTGVATNEKLFF

D gene: NA
J gene: TRBJ2-7
V gene: TRBV7-9
clone size: NA
CDR3 DNA: TGTTCCAGCAGGAAACTGTCCGAGCAGTACTTC
CDR3 protein: CSSRKLSEQYF

D gene: NA
J gene: TRBJ2-5
V gene: TRBV19
clone size: NA
CDR3 DNA: TGTGCCAGTAGTATAGGACTGCCCGGGACCCAGTACTTC
CDR3 protein: CASSIGLPGTQYF

D gene: NA
J gene: TRBJ2-7
V gene: TRBV30
clone size: NA
CDR3 DNA: TGTGCCTGGAGAGCTTGGGGGCGAACCTACGAGCAGTACTTC
CDR3 protein: CAWRAWGRTYEQYF

D gene: TRBD1
J gene: TRBJ1-1
V gene: TRBV7-3
clone size: NA
CDR3 DNA: TGTGCCAGCAGCTTAGGGGGAGGACAGGGGGCGCGGGCTTTCTTT
CDR3 protein: CASSLGGGQGARAFF

D gene: NA
J gene: TRBJ1-1
V gene: TRBV6-5
clone size: NA
CDR3 DNA: TGTGCCAGCACTCCCCGCGAGTCTGAAGCTTTCTTT
CDR3 protein: CASTPRESEAFF

D gene: TRBD1
J gene: TRBJ2-5
V gene: TRBV6-5
clone size: NA
CDR3 DNA: TGTGCCAGCAGTTACCGACAGGGAAGGGTCAAAGAGACCCAGTACTTC
CDR3 protein: CASSYRQGRVKETQYF

D gene: TRBD1
J gene: TRBJ2-7
V gene: TRBV6-5
clone size: few
CDR3 DNA: TGTGCCACGGGACAGGGGGCACACGAGCAGTACTTC
CDR3 protein: CATGQGAHEQYF

D gene: TRBD1
J gene: TRBJ1-1
V gene: TRBV28
clone size: NA
CDR3 DNA: TGTGCCAGCAGTGAAACGGGACAGGGATACACTGAAGCTTTCTTT
CDR3 protein: CASSETGQGYTEAFF

D gene: NA
J gene: TRBJ2-7
V gene: TRBV28
clone size: NA
CDR3 DNA: TGTGCCAGCAGTCCGAGAGACTTCGAGCAGTACTTC
CDR3 protein: CASSPRDFEQYF

D gene: NA
J gene: TRBJ1-3
V gene: TRBV19
clone size: NA
CDR3 DNA: TGTGCCAGCCAGGGGATTTGGAACACCATATATTTT
CDR3 protein: CASQGIWNTIYF

D gene: TRBD2
J gene: TRBJ2-7
V gene: TRBV5-1
clone size: NA
CDR3 DNA: TGCGCCAGCGGCGGGACTAGCGGGTACGAGCAGTACTTC
CDR3 protein: CASGGTSGYEQYF

D gene: TRBD1
J gene: TRBJ2-7
V gene: TRBV5-8
clone size: NA
CDR3 DNA: TGTGCCAGCAGCTTCGGGACAGGGCTCCGCGAGCAGTACTTC
CDR3 protein: CASSFGTGLREQYF

D gene: NA
J gene: TRBJ2-7
V gene: TRBV4-1
clone size: NA
CDR3 DNA: TGCGCCAGCAGCCAAATTTCGCGGGTGGCCTACGAGCAGTACTTC
CDR3 protein: CASSQISRVAYEQYF

D gene: TRBD2
J gene: TRBJ2-7
V gene: TRBV5-1
clone size: NA
CDR3 DNA: TGCGCCAGCAGCTTGGGTATATTAGCGGGAGAATCCTACGAGCAGTACTTC
CDR3 protein: CASSLGILAGESYEQYF

D gene: TRBD1
J gene: TRBJ2-7
V gene: TRBV15
clone size: NA
CDR3 DNA: TGTGCCACCAGCCTCAGGGGGAACTACGAGCAGTACTTC
CDR3 protein: CATSLRGNYEQYF

D gene: NA
J gene: TRBJ2-2
V gene: TRBV9
clone size: NA
CDR3 DNA: TGTGCCAGCAGCGGAGCACTGAACACCGGGGAGCTGTTTTTT
CDR3 protein: CASSGALNTGELFF

D gene: NA
J gene: TRBJ1-5
V gene: TRBV7-9
clone size: NA
CDR3 DNA: TGTTCCAGCACTAGCGGTAATCAGCCCCAGCATTTT
CDR3 protein: CSSTSGNQPQHF

D gene: NA
J gene: TRBJ1-5
V gene: TRBV27
clone size: NA
CDR3 DNA: TGTGCCAGCAGTCCAGGGAAGGCTCAGCCCCAGCATTTT
CDR3 protein: CASSPGKAQPQHF

D gene: NA
J gene: TRBJ2-5
V gene: TRBV6-5
clone size: once
CDR3 DNA: TGTGCCAGCAGCCTCATGGGGGGAGAGACCCAGTACTTC
CDR3 protein: CASSLMGGETQYF

D gene: TRBD2
J gene: TRBJ2-7
V gene: TRBV7-9
clone size: NA
CDR3 DNA: TGTGCCAGCAGCCCAACCGGGACTAGCGGGAGGGCCTCCAACTACGAGCAGTACTTC
CDR3 protein: CASSPTGTSGRASNYEQYF

D gene: NA
J gene: TRBJ2-5
V gene: TRBV6-4
clone size: NA
CDR3 DNA: TGTGCCAGCAGTGACTCCGGCAGCTCGGGGACCCAGTACTTC
CDR3 protein: CASSDSGSSGTQYF

D gene: TRBD2
J gene: TRBJ2-5
V gene: TRBV9
clone size: NA
CDR3 DNA: TGTGCCAGCAGCGTTGGAGTAGCGGGAGGAAAGGAGACCCAGTACTTC
CDR3 protein: CASSVGVAGGKETQYF

D gene: TRBD1
J gene: TRBJ2-1
V gene: TRBV10-1
clone size: NA
CDR3 DNA: TGCGCCAGCGGTACAGGGGGCAGGGAGCAGTTCTTC
CDR3 protein: CASGTGGREQFF

D gene: TRBD1
J gene: TRBJ2-5
V gene: TRBV5-8
clone size: NA
CDR3 DNA: TGTGCCAGCAGCTTGGCCTTTGGGACAGGGGCTCAAGAGACCCAGTACTTC
CDR3 protein: CASSLAFGTGAQETQYF

D gene: NA
J gene: TRBJ1-2
V gene: TRBV6-5
clone size: NA
CDR3 DNA: TGTGCCAGCAGTTACTCTGAAACAGGGATAGGCTATGGCTACACCTTC
CDR3 protein: CASSYSETGIGYGYTF

D gene: NA
J gene: TRBJ1-2
V gene: TRBV7-9
clone size: few
CDR3 DNA: TGTGCCAGCAGCTTAGGTAGGGGTTATGGCTACACCTTC
CDR3 protein: CASSLGRGYGYTF

D gene: NA
J gene: TRBJ2-3
V gene: TRBV7-8
clone size: NA
CDR3 DNA: TGTGCCAGCAGCCCCTCCCCCACAGATACGCAGTATTTT
CDR3 protein: CASSPSPTDTQYF

D gene: NA
J gene: TRBJ2-6
V gene: TRBV7-3
clone size: NA
CDR3 DNA: TGTGCCAGCAGCTCAAAGGGGTCTGGGGCCAACGTCCTGACTTTC
CDR3 protein: CASSSKGSGANVLTF

D gene: TRBD2
J gene: TRBJ2-7
V gene: TRBV9
clone size: few
CDR3 DNA: TGTGCCAGCAGCGCTGGACTAGCGGGGCCCTACGAGCAGTACTTC
CDR3 protein: CASSAGLAGPYEQYF

D gene: NA
J gene: TRBJ1-5
V gene: TRBV5-6
clone size: NA
CDR3 DNA: TGTGCCAGCAGCTTGGGGAGGGATAGCAATCAGCCCCAGCATTTT
CDR3 protein: CASSLGRDSNQPQHF

D gene: TRBD1
J gene: TRBJ2-3
V gene: TRBV29-1
clone size: NA
CDR3 DNA: TGCAGCGTCGACGGAACAGGGGGCCCCACAGATACGCAGTATTTT
CDR3 protein: CSVDGTGGPTDTQYF

D gene: TRBD2
J gene: TRBJ2-1
V gene: TRBV7-9
clone size: NA
CDR3 DNA: TGTTCCAGCAGCCCGGCGACTAGCGGTCGAATCGAGCAGTTCTTC
CDR3 protein: CSSSPATSGRIEQFF

D gene: NA
J gene: TRBJ2-5
V gene: TRBV10-3
clone size: NA
CDR3 DNA: TGTGCCATCAGTGAGTCTGCTAGTGGGGAGACCCAGTACTTC
CDR3 protein: CAISESASGETQYF

D gene: NA
J gene: TRBJ1-2
V gene: TRBV19
clone size: NA
CDR3 DNA: TGTGCCAGTAGTATTGGCAGGGGCTATGGCTACACCTTC
CDR3 protein: CASSIGRGYGYTF

D gene: NA
J gene: TRBJ1-1
V gene: TRBV2
clone size: NA
CDR3 DNA: TGTGCCAGCAATCTAGGAGGTATCACTGAAGCTTTCTTT
CDR3 protein: CASNLGGITEAFF

D gene: NA
J gene: TRBJ2-5
V gene: TRBV4-1
clone size: NA
CDR3 DNA: TGCGCCAGCAGCCCAGGCCGAGGGGAGACCCAGTACTTC
CDR3 protein: CASSPGRGETQYF

D gene: NA
J gene: TRBJ1-6
V gene: TRBV14
clone size: NA
CDR3 DNA: TGTGCCAGCAGCCAATCTGGGCGGGGATCACCCCTCCACTTT
CDR3 protein: CASSQSGRGSPLHF

D gene: NA
J gene: TRBJ1-6
V gene: TRBV7-9
clone size: NA
CDR3 DNA: TGTGCCAGCAGCTTGGAGGGGAATTCACCCCTCCACTTT
CDR3 protein: CASSLEGNSPLHF

D gene: TRBD1
J gene: TRBJ2-3
V gene: TRBV18
clone size: NA
CDR3 DNA: TGTGCCAGCTCCCGCCTTCTGGGACAGGGACGGGATACGCAGTATTTT
CDR3 protein: CASSRLLGQGRDTQYF

D gene: NA
J gene: TRBJ1-2
V gene: TRBV4-1
clone size: NA
CDR3 DNA: TGCGCCAGCAGCCAAGAATCCCGTAATCGGTCTTGGGGCTACACCTTC
CDR3 protein: CASSQESRNRSWGYTF

D gene: NA
J gene: TRBJ2-7
V gene: TRBV6-1
clone size: NA
CDR3 DNA: TGTGCCAGCAGTCAGGGCAGTGGGCTGGACGAGCAGTACTTC
CDR3 protein: CASSQGSGLDEQYF

D gene: NA
J gene: TRBJ2-4
V gene: TRBV4-1
clone size: NA
CDR3 DNA: TGCGCCAGCAGCCAAGATAGAAATCAAAAACTGGTTCAGTACTTC
CDR3 protein: CASSQDRNQKLVQYF

D gene: TRBD2
J gene: TRBJ2-4
V gene: TRBV2
clone size: NA
CDR3 DNA: TGTGCCAGCAGTGAACTAGCGGTCGCCAAAAACATTCAGTACTTC
CDR3 protein: CASSELAVAKNIQYF

D gene: NA
J gene: TRBJ1-2
V gene: TRBV9
clone size: few
CDR3 DNA: TGTGCCAGCACCAGAGATGGAGGAGGGGTTAACTATGGCTACACCTTC
CDR3 protein: CASTRDGGGVNYGYTF

D gene: TRBD1
J gene: TRBJ2-5
V gene: TRBV19
clone size: NA
CDR3 DNA: TGTGCCAGTAGTCCGGGACAGGGGGCTGAGACCCAGTACTTC
CDR3 protein: CASSPGQGAETQYF

D gene: NA
J gene: TRBJ1-3
V gene: TRBV7-9
clone size: NA
CDR3 DNA: TGTGCCAGCTCAGTCTCTGGAAACACCATATATTTT
CDR3 protein: CASSVSGNTIYF

D gene: NA
J gene: TRBJ2-7
V gene: TRBV30
clone size: NA
CDR3 DNA: TGTGCCTGGAGCCAAATGGGAGGTACGGGCCTAAGGGACGAGCAGTACTTC
CDR3 protein: CAWSQMGGTGLRDEQYF

D gene: NA
J gene: TRBJ2-5
V gene: TRBV9
clone size: NA
CDR3 DNA: TGTGCCAGCAGCCCCGTTCTGGCGGTCCAAGAGACCCAGTACTTC
CDR3 protein: CASSPVLAVQETQYF

D gene: NA
J gene: TRBJ2-3
V gene: TRBV5-1
clone size: few
CDR3 DNA: TGCGCCAGCAGCTTGGTGAATGGGGGAGGTACCCACCCCGCAGATACGCAGTATTTT
CDR3 protein: CASSLVNGGGTHPADTQYF

D gene: NA
J gene: TRBJ1-1
V gene: TRBV19
clone size: NA
CDR3 DNA: TGTGCCAGTAGTTCCCGGGTTGTGGCTTTCTTT
CDR3 protein: CASSSRVVAFF

D gene: NA
J gene: TRBJ2-1
V gene: TRBV5-6
clone size: NA
CDR3 DNA: TGTGCCAGCAGCTTGGGTCTAAAATACGAGCAGTTCTTC
CDR3 protein: CASSLGLKYEQFF

D gene: NA
J gene: TRBJ2-1
V gene: TRBV28
clone size: NA
CDR3 DNA: TGTGCCAGCAGTTTTTTCGCGGTTAGGCCCTACAATGAGCAGTTCTTC
CDR3 protein: CASSFFAVRPYNEQFF

D gene: NA
J gene: TRBJ1-2
V gene: TRBV27
clone size: NA
CDR3 DNA: TGTGCGAGTGGGGGCAGCAGATATGGCTACACCTTC
CDR3 protein: CASGGSRYGYTF

D gene: TRBD2
J gene: TRBJ2-1
V gene: TRBV30
clone size: NA
CDR3 DNA: TGTGCCTGGAGTTCGCGGACTAGCGGGAAAGGGGATGAGCAGTTCTTC
CDR3 protein: CAWSSRTSGKGDEQFF

D gene: NA
J gene: TRBJ1-1
V gene: TRBV5-1
clone size: NA
CDR3 DNA: TGCGCCAGCAGCCAGGGGTGGGGGGGCACTGAAGCTTTCTTT
CDR3 protein: CASSQGWGGTEAFF